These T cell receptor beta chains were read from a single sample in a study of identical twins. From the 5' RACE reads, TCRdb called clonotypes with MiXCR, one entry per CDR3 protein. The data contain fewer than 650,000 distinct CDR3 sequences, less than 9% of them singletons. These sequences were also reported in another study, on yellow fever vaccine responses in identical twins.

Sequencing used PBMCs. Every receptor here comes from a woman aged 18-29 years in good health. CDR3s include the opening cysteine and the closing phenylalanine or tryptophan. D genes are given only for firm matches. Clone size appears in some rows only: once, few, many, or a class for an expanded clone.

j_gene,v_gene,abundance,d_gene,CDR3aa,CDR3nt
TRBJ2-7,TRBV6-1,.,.,CASSEAGHSLEQYF,TGTGCCAGCAGTGAAGCGGGACATAGTCTCGAGCAGTACTTC
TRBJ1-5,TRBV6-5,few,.,CASTFGPWNSNQPQHF,TGTGCCAGCACTTTTGGCCCATGGAATAGCAATCAGCCCCAGCATTTT
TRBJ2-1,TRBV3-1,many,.,CASSQEWGLDEQFF,TGTGCCAGCAGCCAAGAGTGGGGGTTAGATGAGCAGTTCTTC
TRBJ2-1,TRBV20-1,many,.,CSARDRGSVSYNEQFF,TGCAGTGCTAGAGATAGGGGGTCGGTCTCCTACAATGAGCAGTTCTTC
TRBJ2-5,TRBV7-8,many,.,CASSLALAMETQYF,TGTGCCAGCAGCTTAGCACTAGCCATGGAGACCCAGTACTTC
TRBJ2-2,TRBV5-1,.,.,CASSLDRPSTGELFF,TGCGCCAGCAGCTTGGACAGGCCGTCGACCGGGGAGCTGTTTTTT
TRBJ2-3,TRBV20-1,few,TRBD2,CSATGLAGVSDTQYF,TGCAGTGCGACGGGGCTAGCGGGGGTTTCAGATACGCAGTATTTT
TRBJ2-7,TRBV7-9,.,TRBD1,CASSSDRGVHEQYF,TGTGCCAGCAGCTCCGACAGGGGAGTCCACGAGCAGTACTTC
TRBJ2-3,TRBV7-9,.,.,CASSHAQSTDTQYF,TGTGCCAGCAGCCACGCCCAAAGCACAGATACGCAGTATTTT
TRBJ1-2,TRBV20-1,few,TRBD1,CSASVDRAYGYTF,TGCAGTGCTTCAGTGGACAGGGCCTATGGCTACACCTTC
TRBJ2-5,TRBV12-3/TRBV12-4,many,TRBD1,CASRKTGGSQTQYF,TGTGCCAGCAGGAAGACAGGGGGAAGCCAGACCCAGTACTTC
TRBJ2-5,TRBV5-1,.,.,CASSLRGNQETQYF,TGCGCCAGCAGCTTGAGGGGGAACCAAGAGACCCAGTACTTC
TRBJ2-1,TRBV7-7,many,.,CASSLDLTLYNEQFF,TGTGCCAGCAGCTTAGATTTGACACTTTACAATGAGCAGTTCTTC
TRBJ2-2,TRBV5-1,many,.,CASSLKGTGELFF,TGCGCCAGCAGCTTGAAAGGAACCGGGGAGCTGTTTTTT
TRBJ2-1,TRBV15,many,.,CATSRDIAYYNEQFF,TGTGCCACCAGCAGAGATATCGCGTACTACAATGAGCAGTTCTTC
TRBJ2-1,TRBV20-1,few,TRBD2,CSAPSGIEQFF,TGCAGTGCTCCGAGCGGGATTGAGCAGTTCTTC
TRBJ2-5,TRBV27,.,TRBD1,CASSLRGGTGKKTQYF,TGTGCCAGCAGCCTAAGGGGGGGGACAGGGAAGAAGACCCAGTACTTC
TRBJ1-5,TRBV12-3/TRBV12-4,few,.,CASSQGPGGSQPQHF,TGTGCCAGCAGCCAGGGACCGGGGGGAAGTCAGCCCCAGCATTTT
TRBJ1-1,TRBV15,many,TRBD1,CATRELTGTGHLNTEAFF,TGTGCCACCAGAGAACTAACCGGGACAGGACATCTGAACACTGAAGCTTTCTTT
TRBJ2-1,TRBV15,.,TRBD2,CATSRDRGGEAYNEQFF,TGTGCCACCAGCAGAGATCGGGGGGGAGAGGCCTACAATGAGCAGTTCTTC
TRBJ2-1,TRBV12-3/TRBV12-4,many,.,CASSVRRNEQFF,TGTGCCAGCAGTGTCCGCCGAAATGAGCAGTTCTTC
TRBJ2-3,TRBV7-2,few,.,CASRSRPIGTDTQYF,TGTGCCAGCAGATCCAGGCCGATCGGCACAGATACGCAGTATTTT
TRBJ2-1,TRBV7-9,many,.,CASSLVSGDTSRDEQFF,TGTGCCAGCAGCTTAGTCTCTGGGGACACCAGTAGGGATGAGCAGTTCTTC
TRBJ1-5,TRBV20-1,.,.,CSAQAAGGGNQPQHF,TGCAGTGCCCAAGCAGCGGGAGGAGGAAATCAGCCCCAGCATTTT
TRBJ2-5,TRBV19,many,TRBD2,CASSILAGGGETQYF,TGTGCCAGTAGTATTCTGGCGGGAGGTGGAGAGACCCAGTACTTC
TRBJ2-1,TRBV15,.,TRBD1,CATSRDRVSYNEQFF,TGTGCCACCAGCAGGGACAGGGTTTCCTACAATGAGCAGTTCTTC